This T cell receptor (beta chain) was captured by sequencing in a study of cytomegalovirus exposure and HLA in healthy donors. This CDR3 comprises 14 residues. V lost 4 bases and J lost 4, with 10 bases in between. From germline, CDR1 is SEHNR and CDR2 FQNEAQ (reference sequence). Notes on the study in general: According to a later analysis, most TCR beta chains associated with CMV appeared HLA-restricted.

PCR used 60 Vbeta primers and 13 Jbeta primers. This table comes from immunoSEQ multiplex PCR, and its TCRdb copy is limited to in-frame clones, with some not included. The table has approximately 100,000 clones, approximately 76% seen once. Points on this clone: The antigen is unknown.

Sequencing was performed on PBMCs. This clonotype originated in a middle-aged man in good health and CMV-seronegative. The V call is TRBV7-9, the J call TRBJ2-2, with D uncertain. The CDR3 DNA reads as TGTGCCAGCAGCTCGCGACCAGGCACCGGGGAGCTGTTTTTT. Protein product: CASSSRPGTGELFF.